This section outlines one T cell receptor (beta chain) sequence together with its context. The antigen is undetermined. These data originate in a study of cytomegalovirus exposure and HLA in healthy donors. Study results and limitations: Likely technical artifact: a cluster of highly shared sequence variants.

The PCR contained 60 Vbeta and 13 Jbeta primers. Method: immunoSEQ multiplex PCR; TCRdb's copy keeps in-frame clones and lacks some. In the table there are approximately 70,000 clones, about three quarters of which are singletons. Sequencing input: PBMCs. This TCR was sampled from a man aged 35 to 55 in good health and CMV-seronegative.

CDR3 protein: CASSPRGDTGELFF. The CDR3 DNA is TGTGCCAGCAGCCCTCGGGGGGACACCGGGGAGCTGTTTTTT. The rearrangement uses TRBV9 and TRBJ2-2, with 7 bases lining up with TRBD2. Germline values: CDR1 SGDLS, CDR2 YYNGEE. The CDR3 sequence is 14 residues long. Unmatched junction bases numbered 3, after V lost 4 bases and J lost 3 bases.